The entry below gives a single TCR beta chain sequence along with its context. As yet, its antigen is unknown. V was cut by 1 base and J by 3 bases, with 7 bases left in between. This CDR3 has 14 residues. Germline V gene lookup returns CDR1 LNHNV and CDR2 YYDKDF (reference sequence). The entry originates in a study of T cells in Graves' hyperthyroidism and ophthalmopathy. It was RNA transcripts that yielded the amplified TCR beta CDR3 regions. First-round RT-PCR targeting the TCR CDR3 was performed with the HTBI primer set. TCRdb reprocessed the multiplex PCR reads with MiXCR, giving one entry per CDR3 protein. The data contain 92,000 or so distinct CDR3 sequences, around 50% of them singletons. Study results and limitations: Blood also carried most thyroid clonotypes expanded above 0.001.

The study left out patients who had uncontrolled infection, other autoimmune disease, pregnancy or lactation. The source of this sequence is a woman between 40 and 55 years old with Graves' hyperthyroidism. The sequenced material came from blood. The V and J genes are TRBV15 and TRBJ1-5; D ambiguous. CDR3 DNA: TGTGCCACCAGCAGAGCCCCGGTCAATCAGCCCCAGCATTTT. Its translation: CATSRAPVNQPQHF.